This T cell receptor beta chain is from a study of identical twins. TCRdb reprocessed the 5' RACE reads via MiXCR and lists one record per CDR3 protein. Among roughly 630,000 distinct CDR3 sequences listed, roughly 6.6% were seen once. This clonotype has at least ten counts. Unmatched junction bases numbered 6, after V lost 2 bases and J lost 2 bases. CDR1 is LGHDT and CDR2 is YNNKEL in the germline V gene (reference sequence). The CDR3 has 17 amino acids. This sample was also put to use in a study of yellow fever vaccine responses in identical twins.

The sequenced sample consisted of PBMCs. The rearrangement uses TRBV3-1 and TRBJ2-3; TRBD2 matches at 11 bases. This receptor was identified in a woman between 18 and 29 years old in good health. CDR3 sequence (DNA): TGTGCCAGCAGCCAAATGAGACTAGCGGGATTCACAGATACGCAGTATTTT. Translated, it gives CASSQMRLAGFTDTQYF.